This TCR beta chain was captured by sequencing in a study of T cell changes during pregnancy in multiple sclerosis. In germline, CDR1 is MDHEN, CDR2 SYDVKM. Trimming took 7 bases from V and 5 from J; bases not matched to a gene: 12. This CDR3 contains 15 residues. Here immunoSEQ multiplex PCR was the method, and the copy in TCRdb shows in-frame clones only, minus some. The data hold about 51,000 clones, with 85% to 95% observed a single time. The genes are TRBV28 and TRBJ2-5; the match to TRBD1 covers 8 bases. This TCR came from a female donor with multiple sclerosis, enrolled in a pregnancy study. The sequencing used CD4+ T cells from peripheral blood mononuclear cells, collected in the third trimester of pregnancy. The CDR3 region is CASKDLDRAGETQYF. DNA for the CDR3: TGTGCCAGCAAAGATTTGGACAGGGCCGGGGAGACCCAGTACTTC.